The 32 T cell receptor beta chains presented below share a single source sample, sequenced in a study of T cell responses to AZD1222 COVID-19 vaccine. Sequencing was performed with immunoSEQ multiplex PCR; in TCRdb, only in-frame clones are kept and a portion is missing. The data contain over 140,000 clones, approximately 92% of them singletons. Sequences were derived from peripheral blood, sampled on day 0 of AZD1222 vaccination. These receptors originate from an adult in good health.

The chain couples TRBV29-1 to TRBJ2-7; D unclear. Trimming removed 6 bases from V and 2 bases from J, with 5 bases in between. This CDR3 region has 10 residues. Germline CDR1 SQVTM, CDR2 ANQGSEA. The CDR3 sequence: CSVGTYEQYF. In nucleotides, the CDR3 is TGCAGCGTGGGGACCTACGAGCAGTACTTC.

V and J are TRBV20-1 and TRBJ2-1; D unresolved. This CDR3 region has 11 residues. V lost 8 bases and J 5 bases, leaving 10 bases between the germline ends. Germline-derived CDR1 and CDR2 are DFQATT and SNEGSKA (reference sequence). This CDR3 reads CSPEPDNEQFF. Here the CDR3 DNA reads TGCAGTCCGGAACCCGACAATGAGCAGTTCTTC.

V is TRBV15 and J is TRBJ2-5; no reliable D call. In germline, CDR1 is LNHNV, CDR2 YYDKDF (reference sequence). This CDR3 is built from 13 residues. The germline V and J ends were trimmed by 1 base and 5 bases, with 8 bases remaining between them. In nucleotides, the CDR3 is TGTGCCACCAGCAGAGCAGACCGGGAGACCCAGTACTTC. This gives the protein CATSRADRETQYF.

The chain links TRBV15 to TRBJ2-7; D is perhaps TRBD2 (5 bases). The germline gives CDR1 LNHNV, CDR2 YYDKDF (reference sequence). The V end lost 1 base, the J end lost 1 base, and 14 bases lay between the germline ends. The CDR3 is 16 residues long. The CDR3 here is CATSRGRVTGSYEQYF. Written as DNA, the CDR3 is TGTGCCACCAGCAGAGGTAGGGTAACGGGATCCTACGAGCAGTACTTC.

The V call is TRBV19, the J call TRBJ1-4, with a weak D call TRBD1 (5 bases). The V gene lost 9 bases and the J gene lost 0 bases, with 20 bases spanning the gap. There are 17 residues in the CDR3. From germline, CDR1 is LNHDA and CDR2 SQIVND (reference sequence). CDR3 residues: CASQGAGSSATNEKLFF. CDR3 in DNA: TGTGCCAGCCAAGGGGCCGGATCCTCTGCAACTAATGAAAAACTGTTTTTT.

The V gene is TRBV10-3, the J gene TRBJ1-4; TRBD1 is a possible D gene (6 bases). Trimming stripped 4 bases from V and 0 bases from J, with 9 bases between. This CDR3 has 15 residues. Germline CDR1 is ENHRY and CDR2 is SYGVKD. The CDR3 is CAISVGGPTNEKLFF. In DNA form, the CDR3 reads TGTGCCATCAGTGTAGGGGGACCAACTAATGAAAAACTGTTTTTT.

The chain is built from TRBV5-4 and TRBJ1-3; D possibly corresponds to TRBD1 (5 bases). The CDR3 is 17 residues long. Trimming took off 1 base at V and 0 bases at J, with 14 bases between the two ends. Looked up from germline, CDR1 is SGHNT and CDR2 is YYREEE (reference sequence). The CDR3 DNA follows: TGTGCCAGCAGCTTGTCCCCAGGGCGCCACTCTGGAAACACCATATATTTT. Protein product: CASSLSPGRHSGNTIYF.

The chain recombines TRBV24-1 with TRBJ2-1; D gene uncertain. The V end was cut by 9 bases, the J end by 7 bases, with 15 bases between. The CDR3 spans 13 residues. Germline V gives CDR1 KGHDR, CDR2 SFDVKD. Here the CDR3 reads CATGSTSGNEQFF. In DNA, the CDR3 is TGTGCCACCGGTTCGACTTCCGGGAATGAGCAGTTCTTC.

The chain couples TRBV6-5 to TRBJ1-5; the match to TRBD1 covers 7 bases. This CDR3 has 14 amino acids. The ends lost 7 bases at V and 5 bases at J; junction bases unmatched: 8. Germline V gene sequence: CDR1 MNHEY, CDR2 SVGAGI. CDR3 loop: CASTGQEGDQPQHF. As DNA, the CDR3 is TGTGCCAGCACCGGACAGGAAGGGGATCAGCCCCAGCATTTT.

The chain has TRBV16 and TRBJ1-1; D unclear. This CDR3 has 14 residues. Per the germline V gene, CDR1 is KGHSY and CDR2 is FQNENV. Trimming shortened V by 7 bases and J by 1 base, and 13 bases separated the two germline ends. CDR3 sequence (DNA): TGTGCCAGCAACCTCCAGTTAGGGAACACTGAAGCTTTCTTT. Amino acids: CASNLQLGNTEAFF. The complete variable domain, with remaining parts taken from reference TRBV16 and TRBJ1-1, reads GEEVAQTPKHLVRGEGQKAKLYCAPIKGHSYVFWYQQVLKNEFKFLISFQNENVFDETGMPKERFSAKCLPNSPCSLEIQATKLEDSAVYFCASNLQLGNTEAFFGQGTRLTVV.

The table lists this clone with a count of one. The chain joins TRBV5-1 to TRBJ2-1; 8 nucleotides agree with TRBD1. The CDR3 loop spans 15 amino acids. The V gene end was trimmed by 4 bases and the J gene end by 7 bases; junction bases not matched to a gene: 10. Germline V gene sequence: CDR1 SGHRS, CDR2 YFSETQ. The CDR3 region has the DNA TGCGCCAGCAGCCAGGGAACAGGGGGTACGAATGAGCAGTTCTTC. This encodes CASSQGTGGTNEQFF.

The rearrangement joins TRBV6-5 to TRBJ2-2; D is unclear. Trimming shortened V by 9 bases and J by 10 bases, and 21 bases separated the two germline ends. CDR3 size: 14 residues. Germline V CDR1 and CDR2: MNHEY, SVGAGI. The CDR3 sequence: CASLGRVVVVELFF. The CDR3 DNA follows: TGTGCCAGTCTTGGCAGAGTGGTGGTGGTGGAGCTGTTTTTT.

This clone was seen a handful of times. This sequence joins TRBV28 and TRBJ1-5; D remains unclear. The CDR3 consists of 13 residues. Germline V gene data show CDR1 as MDHEN and CDR2 as SYDVKM. Trimming removed 4 bases from V and 1 base from J, with 5 bases in between. DNA of the CDR3: TGTGCCAGCAGTTCAGTAAGCAATCAGCCCCAGCATTTT. This sequence encodes CASSSVSNQPQHF.

The chain combines TRBV25-1 with TRBJ2-2, with 9 nucleotides matching TRBD1. Germline V gives CDR1 MGHDK, CDR2 SYGVNS. With 5 bases clipped from V and 6 bases from J, the junction kept 1 base outside the gene matches. The CDR3 runs to 13 residues. CDR3 residues: CASSHRGPGELFF. The CDR3 nucleotides read TGTGCCAGCAGTCACAGGGGGCCCGGGGAGCTGTTTTTT.

J is TRBJ1-3 and V is TRBV18; D is ambiguous. Trimming pared 0 bases from V and 0 bases from J, leaving 6 bases between. Looked up from germline, CDR1 is KGHSH and CDR2 is LQKENI. The CDR3 is made up of 15 amino acids. The CDR3 here is CASSPPTDSGNTIYF. The CDR3 nucleotides read TGTGCCAGCTCACCACCCACAGACTCTGGAAACACCATATATTTT.

V gene TRBV18 combines with J gene TRBJ2-1; 14 nucleotides agree with TRBD2. The CDR3 is made up of 13 amino acids. V shed 5 bases and J 15 bases; nucleotides not matched to a gene: 6. Germline loops: CDR1 KGHSH, CDR2 LQKENI. CDR3 loop: CASSSGTSGSRFF. In nucleotides, the CDR3 is TGTGCCAGCTCATCCGGGACTAGCGGGAGTAGGTTCTTC.

This clone was recorded once. The V gene is TRBV5-6, the J gene TRBJ1-4, with D possibly TRBD1 on 5 matching bases. CDR1 is SGHDT and CDR2 is YYEEEE in the germline V gene. The CDR3 runs 14 residues. Trimming removed 4 bases from V and 10 bases from J, with 17 bases in between. CDR3 sequence reads: CASSLRMGRGKLFF. The CDR3 nucleotides are TGTGCCAGCAGCCTACGGATGGGACGCGGAAAACTGTTTTTT.

The gene calls are TRBV5-6 and TRBJ1-3; 7 bases are shared with TRBD1. Germline loops: CDR1 SGHDT, CDR2 YYEEEE. The CDR3 spans 14 residues. The V gene end was trimmed by 3 bases and the J gene end by 2 bases; junction bases not matched to a gene: 2. For the CDR3, the DNA is TGTGCCAGCAGCTCCGGACAGGCTGGAAACACCATATATTTT. Translating it yields CASSSGQAGNTIYF.

The V and J genes are TRBV6-5 and TRBJ1-2; 9 positions match TRBD1. V was clipped by 3 bases and J by 2 bases; unmatched bases: 1. Germline CDR1 is MNHEY and CDR2 is SVGAGI. This CDR3 region has 14 residues. The chain's CDR3 is CASSYGTGNYGYTF. The CDR3 DNA follows: TGTGCCAGCAGTTATGGGACAGGGAACTATGGCTACACCTTC.

The gene calls are TRBV4-2 and TRBJ2-1; perhaps TRBD2 as D (6 bases). Trimming shortened V by 0 bases and J by 4 bases, and 13 bases separated the two germline ends. Germline assignment: CDR1 LGHNA and CDR2 YNFKEQ. There are 16 residues in the CDR3. CDR3 loop: CASSQDRSGLYNEQFF. The DNA of the CDR3 is TGTGCCAGCAGCCAAGATCGTAGCGGTCTGTACAATGAGCAGTTCTTC.

The chain is built from TRBV15 and TRBJ1-3, with a weak D call TRBD1 (5 bases). Looked up from germline, CDR1 is LNHNV and CDR2 is YYDKDF (reference sequence). Trimming left V 0 bases short and J 2 bases short, with 14 bases between. The CDR3 runs to 17 residues. Here the CDR3 reads CATSRELEGLTGNTIYF. Written as DNA, the CDR3 is TGTGCCACCAGCAGAGAATTGGAGGGGTTGACTGGAAACACCATATATTTT.

The DNA of the CDR3 is TGTGCCAGCTCACCTGGACTAGCGGGCTCCTACAATGAGCAGTTCTTC. Protein: CASSPGLAGSYNEQFF. The chain recombines TRBV18 with TRBJ2-1; 11 nucleotides line up with TRBD2. CDR1 and CDR2 (germline): KGHSH, LQKENI. V shed 3 bases, J shed 0 bases, and the junction held 1 base outside the gene matches. The CDR3 covers 16 residues.

The chain is built from TRBV5-1 and TRBJ2-1, with 9 bases that match TRBD2. CDR3 length: 15 residues. Looked up from germline, CDR1 is SGHRS and CDR2 is YFSETQ. Trimming removed 0 bases from V and 6 bases from J; junction bases left unmatched: 4. Here the CDR3 reads CASSLAPLAGNEQFF. The CDR3 nucleotides are TGCGCCAGCAGCTTGGCGCCACTAGCGGGCAATGAGCAGTTCTTC.

Points on this clone: At the DNA level, this CDR3 is encoded by other sequences in the same sample as well. V is TRBV3-1 (or the pseudogene TRBV3-2) and J is TRBJ1-5; D gene uncertain. The V gene's germline CDR1 is LGHDT and CDR2 YNNKEL (reference sequence). This CDR3 contains 15 residues. Trimming removed 0 bases at V and 2 bases at J, with 8 bases between. The CDR3 protein is CASSQDLRGNQPQHF. The CDR3 DNA reads TGTGCCAGCAGCCAAGATCTCCGAGGCAATCAGCCCCAGCATTTT.

As concerns this clone: An end of the junction does not agree with germline; a read error may underlie this. This rearrangement joins TRBV3-1 (or the pseudogene TRBV3-2) to TRBJ2-1, with 11 bases that match TRBD2. Germline CDR1 reads LGHDT; CDR2 reads YNNKEL (reference sequence). The CDR3 sequence is 16 residues long. CDR3 residues: CASRQGPGLAVNEQFF. In DNA form, the CDR3 reads TGTGCCAGCAGACAAGGACCGGGACTAGCGGTGAACGAGCAGTTCTTC.

The V call is TRBV5-1, the J call TRBJ2-7, with a possible D match to TRBD2 (6 bases). V shed 4 bases and J shed 7 bases, with 21 bases lying between them. Germline CDR1 reads SGHRS; CDR2 reads YFSETQ. The CDR3 has 15 residues. The CDR3 DNA is TGCGCCAGCAGCCCTGGGGGGTCTCTCTCCTTTGAGCAGTACTTC. Residues: CASSPGGSLSFEQYF.

The gene calls are TRBV10-3 and TRBJ1-1; TRBD1 agrees at 9 bases. With V trimmed by 0 bases and J by 0 bases, 8 bases remained unmatched. Germline V gene sequence: CDR1 ENHRY, CDR2 SYGVKD. The CDR3 runs 18 residues. CDR3 loop: CAISESTLDRGLNTEAFF. The CDR3, as DNA: TGTGCCATCAGTGAGTCGACCTTGGACAGGGGACTGAACACTGAAGCTTTCTTT.

This rearrangement joins TRBV18 to TRBJ1-1; D remains ambiguous. V lost 3 bases, J lost 1 base, and 9 bases lay in between. CDR1 is KGHSH and CDR2 is LQKENI in the germline V gene. The CDR3 sequence is 14 residues long. Here the CDR3 reads CASSPPGTNTEAFF. CDR3 in DNA: TGTGCCAGCTCACCTCCAGGAACGAACACTGAAGCTTTCTTT. The complete variable domain, with remaining parts taken from reference TRBV18 and TRBJ1-1, reads NAGVMQNPRHLVRRRGQEARLRCSPMKGHSHVYWYRQLPEEGLKFMVYLQKENIIDESGMPKERFSAEFPKEGPSILRIQQVVRGDSAAYFCASSPPGTNTEAFFGQGTRLTVV.

The CDR3 DNA reads as TGTGCCAGCAGTTACCCGAAGGGACAGGGAGTCGAGCAGTACTTC. This translates into CASSYPKGQGVEQYF. The chain uses TRBV6-2 or TRBV6-3 and TRBJ2-7; 9 bases match TRBD1. The CDR3 sequence is 15 residues long. Germline values: CDR1 MNHEY, CDR2 SVGEGT. With V trimmed by 2 bases and J by 6 bases, 8 bases remained unmatched.

V and J are TRBV6-5 and TRBJ1-1; D perhaps matches TRBD1 (6 bases). The germline V gene encodes CDR1 MNHEY and CDR2 SVGAGI. The CDR3 sequence is 14 residues long. Trimming left V 6 bases short and J 5 bases short, with 16 bases between. The CDR3 is CASSFQGMGTEAFF. CDR3 DNA sequence: TGTGCCAGCAGCTTTCAGGGGATGGGAACTGAAGCTTTCTTT.

The V call is TRBV4-2, the J call TRBJ2-1; D may be TRBD2 (6 bases). The CDR3 spans 17 residues. Germline CDR1 reads LGHNA; CDR2 reads YNFKEQ. V gave up 3 bases and J gave up 1 base, with 16 bases separating them. As DNA, the CDR3 is TGTGCCAGCAGCCACCCTATTGTGGCGGGATCCTACAATGAGCAGTTCTTC. Protein: CASSHPIVAGSYNEQFF.

The chain has TRBV28 and TRBJ1-3; 9 bases align to TRBD1. CDR3 size: 16 residues. The germline gives CDR1 MDHEN, CDR2 SYDVKM. Trimming removed 7 bases from V and 4 bases from J; junction bases left unmatched: 11. CDR3 residues: CASIDPGQGLGNTIYF. CDR3 DNA: TGTGCCAGCATCGATCCGGGACAGGGATTAGGAAACACCATATATTTT.